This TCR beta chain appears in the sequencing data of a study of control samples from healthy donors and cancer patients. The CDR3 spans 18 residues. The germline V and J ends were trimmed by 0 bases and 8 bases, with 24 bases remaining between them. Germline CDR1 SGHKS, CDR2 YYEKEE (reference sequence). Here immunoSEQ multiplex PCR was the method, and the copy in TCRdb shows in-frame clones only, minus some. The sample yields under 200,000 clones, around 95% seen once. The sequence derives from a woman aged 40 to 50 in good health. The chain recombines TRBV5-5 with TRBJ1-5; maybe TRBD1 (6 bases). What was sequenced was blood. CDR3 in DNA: TGTGCCAGCAGCTTGGGGCCAGAGGGGGGTGCAATCAAAGAGCCCCAGCATTTT. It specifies CASSLGPEGGAIKEPQHF.